This T cell receptor (beta chain) appears in the sequencing data of a study of blood T cell repertoires in COVID-19. V was pared by 1 base and J by 9 bases, with 7 bases of the junction left unmatched. The CDR3 covers 14 residues. Germline CDR1 SGHRS, CDR2 YFSETQ. Some clones are missing from TCRdb's copy, which holds only in-frame ones; the method was immunoSEQ multiplex PCR. This sample has about 11,000 clones, with over 80% found just once. The sequenced sample was peripheral blood. The clonotype was recovered from a human donor in a cohort sampled during active COVID-19. The chain couples TRBV5-1 to TRBJ2-4; 7 bases fit TRBD1. In DNA form, the CDR3 reads TGCGCCAGCAGCTTGACCGGGACAGCGACCATTCAGTACTTC. Its translation is CASSLTGTATIQYF.